What follows is one T cell receptor beta chain and its context. Its antigen is still unknown. These data come from a study of siplizumab effects on memory and regulatory T cells. This CDR3 has 13 amino acids. Germline V gene lookup returns CDR1 KGHSH and CDR2 LQKENI. The ends were cut back, 5 bases at V and 7 bases at J, with 12 bases in the middle. Findings and caveats of the study: About 80-97% of proliferating CD4+ or CD8+ clones had no assignable naive or memory phenotype. Siplizumab significantly lowered the alloreactive sequences that could be traced to unstimulated CD4+ memory cells. A small minority of alloreactive clones were mapped to unstimulated subsets. The diversity of naive T cells seemed greater than that of memory cells, and their alloresponse contribution seemed major.

Here immunoSEQ multiplex PCR was the method, and the copy in TCRdb shows in-frame clones only, minus some. The table records 75,000 to 100,000 clones, 94% of them present only once. The chain combines TRBV18 with TRBJ2-4; D may be TRBD2 (7 bases). The receptor was derived from a human donor in good health. The material sequenced was non-Treg CD4+ T cells sorted from blood. Here the CDR3 DNA reads TGTGCCAGCTCATCAGGGGAGGGGAACATTCAGTACTTC. It is translated as CASSSGEGNIQYF.